These T cell receptor beta chains were read from a single sample in a study of blood T cell repertoires in COVID-19. The method was immunoSEQ multiplex PCR; TCRdb's version includes in-frame clones alone and lacks a portion of them. Here the sample spans 55,000 or so clones, less than 95% being singletons. Sequencing input: peripheral blood. These TCRs come from a man aged 40-55 years with acute or convalescent COVID-19. Each CDR3 is given with its conserved first and last residue. A D gene is named only where the DNA matches it firmly. Size is stated for part of the rows, as once, few or many counts, or as a class when the clone is expanded.

J gene,D gene,V gene,clone size,CDR3 protein,CDR3 DNA
TRBJ2-3,TRBD1,TRBV3-1/TRBV3-2,.,CASSQGTGDTDTQYF,TGTGCCAGCAGCCAAGGGACAGGGGACACAGATACGCAGTATTTT
TRBJ2-1,TRBD2,TRBV6-2/TRBV6-3,.,CASSDRTSGRSSYNEQFF,TGTGCCAGCAGTGATAGGACTAGCGGGAGGAGCTCCTACAATGAGCAGTTCTTC
TRBJ1-2,.,TRBV29-1,.,CSASRQVYGYTF,TGCAGCGCATCCAGACAGGTCTATGGCTACACCTTC
TRBJ1-5,.,TRBV6-2/TRBV6-3,.,CASSYGSWANQPQHF,TGTGCCAGCAGTTATGGAAGCTGGGCCAATCAGCCCCAGCATTTT
TRBJ2-3,.,TRBV19,.,CASTTTSSDTQYF,TGTGCCAGTACCACGACTAGTTCAGATACGCAGTATTTT
TRBJ1-1,.,TRBV7-2,.,CASSLFGGLTAEAFF,TGTGCCAGCAGCTTATTCGGAGGATTAACGGCTGAAGCTTTCTTT
TRBJ2-1,.,TRBV4-2,.,CASSQESLYNEQFF,TGTGCCAGCAGCCAAGAGTCTCTCTACAATGAGCAGTTCTTC
TRBJ1-5,.,TRBV4-1,.,CASSPGGDQPQHF,TGCGCCAGCAGCCCTGGAGGGGATCAGCCCCAGCATTTT
TRBJ2-7,.,TRBV19,.,CASSINREVGEQYF,TGTGCCAGTAGTATTAACAGAGAAGTTGGCGAGCAGTACTTC
TRBJ2-1,TRBD2,TRBV2,.,CASSSRTSGRAWHNEQFF,TGTGCCAGCAGTAGCCGGACTAGCGGGAGGGCCTGGCACAATGAGCAGTTCTTC
TRBJ1-5,.,TRBV9,.,CASSVAGQSNQPQHF,TGTGCCAGCAGCGTAGCAGGACAGAGCAATCAGCCCCAGCATTTT
TRBJ2-5,.,TRBV9,.,CASSVAGVETQYF,TGTGCCAGCAGCGTAGCGGGAGTTGAGACCCAGTACTTC
TRBJ1-1,.,TRBV7-6,.,CASSLGPRLEAFF,TGTGCCAGCAGCTTAGGACCGAGACTTGAAGCTTTCTTT
TRBJ2-7,TRBD1,TRBV6-5,few,CASSTRQGAYEQYF,TGTGCCAGCAGTACTCGACAGGGAGCCTACGAGCAGTACTTC
TRBJ2-7,TRBD1,TRBV7-8,.,CASSLAPPGQFSYEQYF,TGTGCCAGCAGCTTAGCGCCTCCGGGACAGTTTTCCTACGAGCAGTACTTC
TRBJ2-7,TRBD2,TRBV23-1,.,CASSQSIGRAYEQYF,TGCGCCAGCAGTCAATCAATCGGGAGGGCCTACGAGCAGTACTTC
TRBJ2-3,TRBD2,TRBV9,.,CASSVSLAGDRTDTQYF,TGTGCCAGCAGCGTATCACTAGCGGGAGATAGGACAGATACGCAGTATTTT
TRBJ1-1,.,TRBV7-2,.,CASSMPGGAFF,TGTGCCAGCAGCATGCCTGGCGGAGCTTTCTTT
TRBJ2-2,TRBD1,TRBV7-9,once,CASSSFRGRTGELFF,TGTGCCAGCAGCTCTTTCAGGGGGCGCACCGGGGAGCTGTTTTTT
TRBJ2-5,.,TRBV10-3,.,CAISGGEETQYF,TGTGCCATCAGTGGGGGGGAAGAGACCCAGTACTTC
TRBJ1-3,.,TRBV5-6,.,CASSLRSTSSGNTIYF,TGTGCCAGCAGCTTGCGTTCCACAAGCTCTGGAAACACCATATATTTT
TRBJ1-5,.,TRBV4-2,.,CASSQVGGGPQHF,TGTGCCAGCAGCCAAGTAGGAGGTGGGCCCCAGCATTTT
TRBJ1-1,.,TRBV30,.,CAQNTEAFF,TGTGCCCAAAACACTGAAGCTTTCTTT
TRBJ1-1,TRBD1,TRBV25-1,few,CASSELLDRENTEAFF,TGTGCCAGCAGTGAATTATTGGACAGGGAGAACACTGAAGCTTTCTTT
TRBJ1-2,.,TRBV6-5,.,CASSYSYRVEAYGYTF,TGTGCCAGCAGTTATTCTTACAGGGTGGAGGCCTATGGCTACACCTTC
TRBJ1-1,TRBD1,TRBV9,.,CASSATGEQVTEAFF,TGTGCCAGCAGCGCAACAGGGGAACAGGTCACTGAAGCTTTCTTT
TRBJ1-2,.,TRBV21-1,.,CASLKGGGREDGYTF,TGTGCCAGCCTCAAAGGGGGTGGGAGGGAGGACGGCTACACCTTC
TRBJ1-2,TRBD1,TRBV4-3,.,CASSQEGQGIYGYTF,TGCGCCAGCAGCCAAGAGGGACAGGGGATCTATGGCTACACCTTC
TRBJ1-1,.,TRBV5-1,.,CASSLGPPEAFF,TGCGCCAGCAGCTTGGGGCCCCCTGAAGCTTTCTTT
TRBJ1-2,.,TRBV30,once,CAWTTFPSGNYGYTF,TGTGCCTGGACTACTTTTCCCTCAGGAAACTATGGCTACACCTTC
TRBJ1-5,TRBD1,TRBV30,.,CAWSQGVHQPQHF,TGTGCCTGGTCACAGGGGGTTCATCAGCCCCAGCATTTT
TRBJ2-7,TRBD2,TRBV19,.,CASSIESSGRARSYEQYF,TGTGCCAGTAGTATAGAAAGTAGCGGGAGGGCCCGCTCCTACGAGCAGTACTTC
TRBJ2-7,TRBD1,TRBV30,.,CAWDRGFAYEQYF,TGTGCCTGGGACAGGGGGTTTGCCTACGAGCAGTACTTC
TRBJ2-1,.,TRBV6-6,.,CASGLDGRRGGEQFF,TGTGCCAGCGGACTTGACGGGAGAAGGGGTGGTGAGCAGTTCTTC
TRBJ2-2,.,TRBV29-1,once,CSVASQGTTGELFF,TGCAGCGTCGCGAGCCAGGGCACCACCGGGGAGCTGTTTTTT
TRBJ1-4,.,TRBV24-1,.,CATSDSTVGIEKLFF,TGTGCCACCAGTGATTCGACAGTCGGAATCGAAAAACTGTTTTTT
TRBJ2-1,.,TRBV24-1,few,CATSDGSGVPSLSSYNEQFF,TGTGCCACCAGTGATGGAAGCGGAGTTCCATCCTTAAGCTCCTACAATGAGCAGTTCTTC
TRBJ2-7,.,TRBV7-2,.,CASSPPPSSYEQYF,TGTGCCAGCAGCCCCCCCCCTAGCTCCTACGAGCAGTACTTC
TRBJ1-5,.,TRBV9,.,CASSVGGNNQPQHF,TGTGCCAGCAGCGTAGGAGGGAACAATCAGCCCCAGCATTTT
TRBJ1-6,.,TRBV3-1/TRBV3-2,.,CASSQGQGSYNSPLHF,TGTGCCAGCAGCCAAGGGCAGGGCTCCTATAATTCACCCCTCCACTTT
TRBJ2-1,TRBD1,TRBV30,.,CAWRLGDRDYNEQFF,TGTGCCTGGAGGTTAGGGGACAGGGATTACAATGAGCAGTTCTTC
TRBJ2-1,.,TRBV5-1,.,CASSLGLPSYNEQFF,TGCGCCAGCAGCTTGGGACTACCTTCCTACAATGAGCAGTTCTTC
TRBJ2-1,.,TRBV30,.,CAWIDPGRSYNEQFF,TGTGCCTGGATCGACCCGGGAAGGTCCTACAATGAGCAGTTCTTC
TRBJ1-3,.,TRBV19,.,CASSTLTASSGNTIYF,TGTGCCAGTAGTACTTTGACAGCTTCCTCTGGAAACACCATATATTTT
TRBJ2-1,.,TRBV6-4,.,CASSAGGGRKYNEQFF,TGTGCCAGCAGTGCAGGGGGCGGGAGAAAATACAATGAGCAGTTCTTC
TRBJ2-1,TRBD2,TRBV7-9,.,CASSSWTSGGTFDEQFF,TGTGCCAGCAGCTCCTGGACTAGCGGGGGGACCTTCGATGAGCAGTTCTTC
TRBJ1-1,TRBD1,TRBV7-2,.,CASSSDRGIEAFF,TGTGCCAGCAGCTCTGACAGGGGGATTGAAGCTTTCTTT
TRBJ1-1,.,TRBV30,once,CAWSVRGAVHEAFF,TGTGCCTGGAGTGTAAGGGGCGCGGTGCATGAAGCTTTCTTT
TRBJ2-1,.,TRBV7-2,once,CASSLDMGAYNEQFF,TGTGCCAGCAGCTTAGATATGGGAGCTTACAATGAGCAGTTCTTC